The clone carrying this T cell receptor (beta chain) was picked up a small number of times. Its target is unknown. CDR3 length: 16 residues. CDR1 DFQATT and CDR2 SNEGSKA come from the germline V gene (reference sequence). Trimming stripped 0 bases from V and 1 base from J, with 10 bases between. The data were taken from a study of blood T cells in healthy people across ages. Alongside a J-beta primer mix, a sample-barcoded 5' primer served in a second PCR lasting roughly 7 to 11 cycles. TCRdb passed the 5' RACE reads through MiXCR, listing each CDR3 protein once. The profile shows some 1.1 million distinct CDR3 sequences, less than 45% of them singletons. General study findings and limits: Across the age range, TCR beta diversity per million T cells fell in a roughly linear way.

The receptor comes from a man aged 18 to 35 in good health. Sequencing was carried out using blood. The chain uses TRBV20-1 and TRBJ1-6; tentative D call: TRBD1 (5 bases). The CDR3 nucleotides are TGCAGTGCTAGAGATCGCGGGGCGTCCTATAATTCACCCCTCCACTTT. Translated: CSARDRGASYNSPLHF.